These T cell receptor beta chains were read from a single sample in a study of cytomegalovirus exposure and HLA in healthy donors. Assay: immunoSEQ multiplex PCR; the TCRdb copy retains only in-frame clones and omits some. Of fewer than 85,000 clones listed, 90% to 95% are singletons. The sequencing sample was made of PBMCs. The receptors were gathered from a woman between 18 and 29 years old in good health and CMV-seronegative. Both conserved end residues are part of each CDR3. The D gene is left open where the match is weak. Clone size is given for some rows only: seen once, a few or many times, or a class if the clone is expanded.

D	size	V	J	DNA	CDR3
-	-	TRBV28	TRBJ1-2	TGTGCCAGCAGTTTACTAGGGGTTGGCTACACCTTC	CASSLLGVGYTF
-	-	TRBV7-8	TRBJ2-2	TGTGCCAGCAGCTTAAGTGGGGGGAGGACCGGGGAGCTGTTTTTT	CASSLSGGRTGELFF
-	-	TRBV18	TRBJ2-1	TGTGCCAGCTCACGGATTCAGGACAATGAGCAGTTCTTC	CASSRIQDNEQFF
-	-	TRBV5-4	TRBJ1-3	TGTGCCAGCAGCCTGCAGGAATTGACTGGAAACACCATATATTTT	CASSLQELTGNTIYF
TRBD1	few	TRBV30	TRBJ2-7	TGTGCCTGGGAAACCGGGACAGGGCGAGCCGAGCAGTACTTC	CAWETGTGRAEQYF
TRBD2	-	TRBV6-5	TRBJ2-7	TGTGCCAGCAGGACTAGCGGGGGGACCTACGAGCAGTACTTC	CASRTSGGTYEQYF
-	-	TRBV6-6	TRBJ2-7	TGTGCCAGCAGTTACTCAAGACAGGTCTCCTACGAGCAGTACTTC	CASSYSRQVSYEQYF
TRBD2	-	TRBV5-4	TRBJ2-2	TGTGCCAGCAGCGACCGGACTAGCGGGGGGGCGAACACCGGGGAGCTGTTTTTT	CASSDRTSGGANTGELFF
TRBD2	-	TRBV7-9	TRBJ2-1	TGTGCCAGCAGCTTAGCGCTGGGGGGGGGCTCCTACAATGAGCAGTTCTTC	CASSLALGGGSYNEQFF
TRBD1	-	TRBV6-5	TRBJ1-6	TGTGCCAGCAGTTACGGGACAGGGTCCTCACCCCTCCACTTT	CASSYGTGSSPLHF
-	-	TRBV4-1	TRBJ2-3	TGCGCCAGCAGCCAAGATCGAGGGATAAACACAGATACGCAGTATTTT	CASSQDRGINTDTQYF
TRBD1	-	TRBV30	TRBJ1-2	TGTGCCTGGAGGGTTAAATATTTTCAGGGGGCCCTGGCTGATGGCTACACCTTC	CAWRVKYFQGALADGYTF
TRBD2	-	TRBV11-1	TRBJ2-1	TGTGCCAGCAGCTTAGCCGGGACTAGGGCCAATGAGCAGTTCTTC	CASSLAGTRANEQFF
TRBD1	-	TRBV7-9	TRBJ1-5	TGTGCCAGCAGTGGGGGGACAGTTAGCAATCAGCCCCAGCATTTT	CASSGGTVSNQPQHF
-	-	TRBV6-5	TRBJ2-3	TGTGCCAGCAGTTACTCGATAGGCCGACTAGATACGCAGTATTTT	CASSYSIGRLDTQYF
-	-	TRBV28	TRBJ2-2	TGTGCCATCAAACAGGGAATCAGCACCGGGGAGCTGTTTTTT	CAIKQGISTGELFF
TRBD2	-	TRBV10-3	TRBJ2-7	TGTGCCATCAGGGGGACTAGCGGGACTAGCTCCTACGAGCAGTACTTC	CAIRGTSGTSSYEQYF
-	-	TRBV6-5	TRBJ1-6	TGTGCCAGCAGTTACTCACGGGGGGTCTCACCCCTCCACTTT	CASSYSRGVSPLHF
-	-	TRBV7-2	TRBJ1-4	TGTGCCAGCAGCTTAGTAGGGAGGGTTACTGGTGAAAAACTGTTTTTT	CASSLVGRVTGEKLFF
TRBD1	-	TRBV29-1	TRBJ2-3	TGCAGCGTTAATTTGGGGACAGGGGGCGGGGGTACGCAGTATTTT	CSVNLGTGGGGTQYF
TRBD2	-	TRBV4-2	TRBJ2-2	TGTGCCAGCAGCCAAGGTTTAGGGACTAGCGGGGGGGCTCCCTCCGGGGAGCTGTTTTTT	CASSQGLGTSGGAPSGELFF
TRBD1	-	TRBV7-8	TRBJ1-1	TGTGCCAGCAGCCGGAGACAGGGGGCAACCATGAACACTGAAGCTTTCTTT	CASSRRQGATMNTEAFF
-	once	TRBV5-1	TRBJ2-7	TGCGCCAGCAGCCCGGAGGCCACCTACGAGCAGTACTTC	CASSPEATYEQYF
TRBD1	-	TRBV6-5	TRBJ2-7	TGTGCCAGCAGTTTCAGACAGGGAACCTACGAGCAGTACTTC	CASSFRQGTYEQYF
TRBD2	few	TRBV6-1	TRBJ2-1	TGTGCCAGCAGTTCGGGTAGCGGGGGGGACAATGAGCAGTTCTTC	CASSSGSGGDNEQFF
-	-	TRBV4-3	TRBJ1-3	TGCGCCAGCAGCCAATTAACAGGGATCGGAAACACCATATATTTT	CASSQLTGIGNTIYF
TRBD2	-	TRBV7-2	TRBJ2-7	TGTGCCAGCAGCCGAGGACTAGTGGCCTACGAGCAGTACTTC	CASSRGLVAYEQYF
TRBD1	once	TRBV9	TRBJ1-3	TGTGCCAGCAGCGACCCGGACAGGGGATCAGGAAACACCATATATTTT	CASSDPDRGSGNTIYF
-	-	TRBV5-7	TRBJ2-7	TGTGCCAGCAGCTTGCTGGAAAAGGCCGCCCAGGTGGGTGAGCAGTACTTC	CASSLLEKAAQVGEQYF
-	-	TRBV7-2	TRBJ2-2	TGTGCCAGCAGCCGGGACATTTTGAACACCGGGGAGCTGTTTTTT	CASSRDILNTGELFF
-	-	TRBV27	TRBJ2-2	TGTGCCAGCAGTTATTCTACAGCTTCCACCGGGGAGCTGTTTTTT	CASSYSTASTGELFF
-	-	TRBV9	TRBJ2-7	TGTGCCAGCAGCGCCGGGCCAGCGGTGGGCCACGAGCAGTACTTC	CASSAGPAVGHEQYF
-	-	TRBV7-6	TRBJ2-2	TGTGCCAGCAGCTCTAGTTGGAGGAGTACCACCGGGGAGCTGTTTTTT	CASSSSWRSTTGELFF
TRBD2	-	TRBV4-2	TRBJ2-7	TGTGCCAGCAGCCAACAGACTAGCGGGGGGTACGAGCAGTACTTC	CASSQQTSGGYEQYF
-	-	TRBV4-3	TRBJ1-2	TGCGCCAGCAGTCAAGGGCTAAAGGGGAACTATGGCTACACCTTC	CASSQGLKGNYGYTF
-	-	TRBV30	TRBJ1-2	TGTGCCTGGAGTCGTGGGGGGGGCTACACCTTC	CAWSRGGGYTF
-	once	TRBV5-6	TRBJ2-7	TGTGCCAGCAGCTTGCAAGGGAGTAACTACGAGCAGTACTTC	CASSLQGSNYEQYF
TRBD2	-	TRBV13	TRBJ2-3	TGTGCCAGCAGTAAGATAGCGGGGGGCACAGATACGCAGTATTTT	CASSKIAGGTDTQYF
-	few	TRBV6-4	TRBJ2-1	TGTGCCAGCAGTGACTTTGGTACTAGTCCCGCCAGTGAGCAGTTCTTC	CASSDFGTSPASEQFF
-	-	TRBV5-6	TRBJ1-1	TGTGCCAGCAGCTTAGTAGACAGGATGAACACTGAAGCTTTCTTT	CASSLVDRMNTEAFF
-	few	TRBV6-5	TRBJ1-6	TGTGCCAGCAGTCGCGGTGGGGGCGGGAATTCACCCCTCCACTTT	CASSRGGGGNSPLHF
-	-	TRBV4-1	TRBJ1-5	TGCGCCAGCAGCCAAGAGGCCCGGGGGAATCAGCCCCAGCATTTT	CASSQEARGNQPQHF
-	few	TRBV6-1	TRBJ1-2	TGTGCCAGCAGTGAACATCGGCAGGGTGGCGGCTACACCTTC	CASSEHRQGGGYTF
-	-	TRBV7-3	TRBJ1-1	TGTGCCAGCAGCGGAGAACGAGGGAACACTGAAGCTTTCTTT	CASSGERGNTEAFF
TRBD1	-	TRBV5-1	TRBJ2-7	TGCGCCAGCAGGATACAGGGGGCAAACGAGCAGTACTTC	CASRIQGANEQYF